This T cell receptor beta chain was sequenced for a study of cytomegalovirus exposure and HLA in healthy donors. V shed 4 bases and J shed 13 bases, with 17 bases lying between them. This CDR3 contains 14 residues. Looked up from germline, CDR1 is KGHSH and CDR2 is LQKENI. The PCR had 60 Vbeta and 13 Jbeta primers. The repertoire was sequenced with immunoSEQ multiplex PCR; TCRdb's copy has only in-frame clones and lacks some. This sample yields 150,000 to 200,000 clones, of which around 80% are seen a single time; 1.9% belongs to the top ten. The chain couples TRBV18 to TRBJ1-6, with D perhaps TRBD1 (6 bases). This TCR was recovered from a woman in her twenties or thirties in good health and CMV-seronegative. Sequencing was carried out using PBMCs. As DNA, the CDR3 is TGTGCCAGCTCACGGGACACGGTCTTATCGCCCCTCCACTTT. The encoded protein is CASSRDTVLSPLHF.